The 21 T cell receptor beta chains presented below share a single source sample, sequenced in a study of blood T cell repertoires in COVID-19. Sequenced by immunoSEQ multiplex PCR; TCRdb stores in-frame clones only, minus some. Of 130,000 or so clones in the sample, roughly 82% were seen once. Sequences were obtained from peripheral blood. All receptors come from a human donor in a cohort sampled during active COVID-19.

This clone was detected only once. This chain links TRBV3-1 (or the pseudogene TRBV3-2) with TRBJ2-6; tentatively, D is TRBD1 (6 bases). The CDR3 length is 15 residues. V was clipped by 5 bases and J by 2 bases, with 10 bases between them. Germline V gene data show CDR1 as LGHDT and CDR2 as YNNKEL (reference sequence). The CDR3 protein is CASSLQGTGANVLTF. The CDR3 DNA reads as TGTGCCAGCAGCTTACAGGGAACTGGGGCCAACGTCCTGACTTTC.

The chain has TRBV21-1 and TRBJ1-4. TRBV21-1 is shown as a pseudogene. The CDR3 loop spans 19 amino acids. CDR3 loop: CASRNKAGRNIFPDEKLFF. As DNA, the CDR3 is TGTGCCAGCAGAAACAAGGCGGGGCGAAACATCTTTCCCGATGAAAAACTGTTTTTT.

In DNA, the CDR3 is TGTGCCAGCAGCCTAAAATACGGGACAGACACCGGGGAGCTGTTTTTT. This gives the protein CASSLKYGTDTGELFF. The chain couples TRBV7-9 to TRBJ2-2; 7 bases align to TRBD1. The CDR3 spans 16 residues. Germline assignment: CDR1 SEHNR and CDR2 FQNEAQ (reference sequence). The J segment lost 3 bases and the V segment lost 5 bases, leaving 9 bases of the junction unmatched.

This chain links TRBV6-5 with TRBJ2-2, with 8 bases that match TRBD1. Germline V gives CDR1 MNHEY, CDR2 SVGAGI. CDR3 length: 15 amino acids. V lost 1 base and J lost 6; bases outside the gene matches: 4. The CDR3 bases are TGTGCCAGCAGTTACTTAAAACAGGGGGCCGGGGAGCTGTTTTTT. Translated, it gives CASSYLKQGAGELFF.

The chain carries TRBV19 and TRBJ2-1; 12 bases agree with TRBD2. Germline assignment: CDR1 LNHDA and CDR2 SQIVND (reference sequence). The CDR3 is 18 residues long. Unmatched junction bases numbered 7, after V lost 0 bases and J lost 4 bases. The CDR3 is CASSIDQTLAGGYNEQFF. DNA of the CDR3: TGTGCCAGTAGTATAGACCAAACACTAGCGGGGGGTTACAATGAGCAGTTCTTC.

The chain combines TRBV12-3 or TRBV12-4 with TRBJ1-6, with D perhaps TRBD1 (5 bases). The germline V and J ends were trimmed by 6 bases and 7 bases, with 10 bases remaining between them. CDR3 length: 13 residues. The CDR3 DNA is TGTGCCAGCAGACTGACAGAAAATTCACCCCTCCACTTT. Translating gives CASRLTENSPLHF.

The chain is built from TRBV6-6 and TRBJ2-5, with D tentatively TRBD2 (5 bases). This CDR3 contains 13 residues. The germline V gene encodes CDR1 MNHNY and CDR2 SVGAGI (reference sequence). V lost 1 base to trimming and J lost 4 bases, with 7 bases between them. CDR3 DNA: TGTGCCAGCAGTTACTACGGGGTAGAGACCCAGTACTTC. This gives the protein CASSYYGVETQYF.

The chain joins TRBV5-5 to TRBJ2-5; 7 nucleotides agree with TRBD2. Trimming at V came to 2 bases and at J to 5 bases, leaving 3 bases not matched to a gene. Germline V gene data show CDR1 as SGHKS and CDR2 as YYEKEE (reference sequence). This CDR3 is 13 amino acids long. The DNA of the CDR3 is TGTGCCAGCAGCTTTACCGGGGGGGAGACCCAGTACTTC. This codes for CASSFTGGETQYF.

This clone appeared a few times. The CDR3 coding sequence is TGTGCCAGCAGCCAAGCAACAAAAGAGACCCAGTACTTC. Residues: CASSQATKETQYF. The rearrangement uses TRBV3-1 (or the pseudogene TRBV3-2) and TRBJ2-5, with unresolved D. Per the germline V gene, CDR1 is LGHDT and CDR2 is YNNKEL (reference sequence). Trimming took off 1 base at V and 3 bases at J, with 6 bases between the two ends. The CDR3 is 13 amino acids.

This chain connects TRBV4-1 to TRBJ2-6; D might be TRBD2 (5 bases). The CDR3 length is 18 residues. Germline values: CDR1 MGHRA, CDR2 YSYEKL. With 1 base removed from V and 0 bases from J, the gap between germline ends came to 13 bases. For the CDR3, the DNA is TGCGCCAGCAGCCAAGTAGCCTACGGGATCTCTGGGGCCAACGTCCTGACTTTC. This codes for CASSQVAYGISGANVLTF.

The J gene is TRBJ2-7, the V gene TRBV29-1, with D perhaps TRBD1 or TRBD2 (7 bases each). CDR3 length equals 13 residues. The germline V gene has CDR1 SQVTM and CDR2 ANQGSEA. CDR3: CTARETGSNEQYF. CDR3 in DNA: TGCACCGCGCGGGAGACAGGGTCAAACGAGCAGTACTTC.

This chain joins TRBV9 and TRBJ1-1; 7 nucleotides match TRBD1. The germline gives CDR1 SGDLS, CDR2 YYNGEE. The CDR3 spans 13 residues. With 3 bases clipped from V and 7 bases from J, the junction kept 6 bases outside the gene matches. The CDR3 region is CASSGDRALEAFF. Here the CDR3 DNA reads TGTGCCAGCAGCGGAGACAGGGCTCTTGAAGCTTTCTTT. Drawing the rest from reference TRBV9 and TRBJ1-1, the complete variable domain is DSGVTQTPKHLITATGQRVTLRCSPRSGDLSVYWYQQSLDQGLQFLIQYYNGEERAKGNILERFSAQQFPDLHSELNLSSLELGDSALYFCASSGDRALEAFFGQGTRLTVV.

This clone has only one observation. V and J are TRBV11-3 and TRBJ2-2; TRBD2 is a possible D gene (5 bases). The CDR3 extends over 17 amino acids. The germline V gene has CDR1 SGHNT and CDR2 YENEEA. V was shortened by 4 bases and J by 7 bases, with 22 bases between the two germline ends. The CDR3: CASSSQPGKPKGGELFF. The CDR3 DNA reads as TGTGCCAGCAGCTCACAACCGGGAAAGCCGAAGGGCGGGGAGCTGTTTTTT.

This rearrangement joins TRBV19 to TRBJ1-6; D is possibly TRBD1 (6 bases). CDR3 size: 15 residues. Germline V gene data show CDR1 as LNHDA and CDR2 as SQIVND (reference sequence). With 6 bases removed from V and 6 bases from J, the gap between germline ends came to 15 bases. CDR3 loop: CASRVVWGLNSPLHF. CDR3 nucleotide sequence: TGTGCCAGTAGAGTGGTATGGGGGCTTAATTCACCCCTCCACTTT.

The genes are TRBV5-1 and TRBJ1-6; 8 positions match TRBD1. The CDR3 sequence is 15 residues long. The germline V gene encodes CDR1 SGHRS and CDR2 YFSETQ. Trimming at V came to 0 bases and at J to 8 bases, leaving 4 bases not matched to a gene. CDR3 DNA sequence: TGCGCCAGCAGCTTGGCCGGGACAGGCTATTCACCCCTCCACTTT. It is translated as CASSLAGTGYSPLHF.

A single count supports this clone. The chain uses TRBV9 and TRBJ2-5, with 15 bases identical to TRBD2. Germline CDR1 reads SGDLS; CDR2 reads YYNGEE. V shed 4 bases and J 1 base; nucleotides not matched to a gene: 5. The CDR3 contains 17 residues. The CDR3 is CASSTGLAGGLQETQYF. The CDR3 DNA follows: TGTGCCAGCAGCACGGGACTAGCGGGGGGACTCCAAGAGACCCAGTACTTC.

V gene TRBV25-1 combines with J gene TRBJ2-7; D is ambiguous. Trimming took 4 bases from V and 2 from J, leaving 15 bases between them. The germline V gene has CDR1 MGHDK and CDR2 SYGVNS. The CDR3 loop spans 15 amino acids. CDR3 amino acids: CASSGRKLLTYEQYF. CDR3 in DNA: TGTGCCAGCAGTGGCCGTAAGCTCTTAACCTACGAGCAGTACTTC.

The chain is built from TRBV20-1 and TRBJ1-2; D is perhaps TRBD1 (6 bases). The CDR3 runs to 11 residues. V gave up 5 bases and J gave up 4 bases, with 8 bases separating them. Germline V CDR1 and CDR2: DFQATT, SNEGSKA (reference sequence). CDR3: CSAQQGYGYTF. The CDR3 bases are TGCAGTGCTCAACAGGGCTATGGCTACACCTTC.

This sequence joins TRBV13 and TRBJ1-1; D gene uncertain. The CDR3 length is 13 residues. Trimming shortened V by 7 bases and J by 1 base, and 10 bases separated the two germline ends. Germline CDR1 reads PRHDT; CDR2 reads FYEKMQ (reference sequence). CDR3 sequence: CASTYARNTEAFF. DNA for the CDR3: TGTGCCAGCACATACGCGAGGAACACTGAAGCTTTCTTT.

By sample fraction, this clone is medium-sized. This chain links TRBV15 with TRBJ2-5, with TRBD2 matching 8 bases. Looked up from germline, CDR1 is LNHNV and CDR2 is YYDKDF (reference sequence). J was trimmed by 5 bases and V by 5 bases; bases with no gene match: 13. The CDR3 loop spans 16 amino acids. The CDR3: CATSPDSGGPGETQYF. CDR3 bases: TGTGCCACCAGCCCGGACTCGGGGGGGCCGGGGGAGACCCAGTACTTC. Full variable domain (rest looked up from reference TRBV15 and TRBJ2-5): DAMVIQNPRYQVTQFGKPVTLSCSQTLNHNVMYWYQQKSSQAPKLLFHYYDKDFNNEADTPDNFQSRRPNTSFCFLDIRSPGLGDTAMYLCATSPDSGGPGETQYFGPGTRLLVL.

This chain links TRBV6-2 or TRBV6-3 with TRBJ2-3; 8 bases line up with TRBD1. The germline V gene has CDR1 MNHEY and CDR2 SVGEGT. CDR3 size: 15 residues. V was pared by 0 bases and J by 4 bases, with 3 bases of the junction left unmatched. In DNA form, the CDR3 reads TGTGCCAGCAGTTACTCGGCAGGGGGCGCAGATACGCAGTATTTT. This sequence encodes CASSYSAGGADTQYF.